Listed below are T cell receptor beta chains from one sample, sequenced in a study of T-cell memory formation after mild COVID-19. TCRdb re-analysed the 5' RACE reads in MiXCR, keeping a single row per CDR3 protein. This table holds 550,000 to 600,000 distinct CDR3 sequences, around 15% found once. The sample comprised PBMCs or a T cell subset sorted from them (not recorded which). Receptors originate from an adult woman who had mild COVID-19 (a few samples of this study predate the infection). Cell type and time point are not known. Both conserved end residues are part of each CDR3. The order of the fields is D gene, V gene, clone size, J gene, CDR3 protein, CDR3 DNA. A D gene is named only where the DNA matches it firmly. Clone size appears in some rows only: once, few, many, or a class for an expanded clone.

>TRBD2|TRBV20-1|NA|TRBJ2-7
CSARSASGPGDEQYF
TGCAGTGCTAGATCGGCTAGCGGGCCTGGGGACGAGCAGTACTTC
>TRBD1|TRBV12-3/TRBV12-4|many|TRBJ2-7
CASSPRQGEGAYEQYF
TGTGCCAGCAGCCCTCGACAGGGCGAGGGTGCCTACGAGCAGTACTTC
>NA|TRBV29-1|NA|TRBJ2-1
CSVRTGNYNEQFF
TGCAGCGTCCGAACAGGGAACTACAATGAGCAGTTCTTC
>NA|TRBV27|NA|TRBJ1-1
CASSYGERMNTEAFF
TGTGCCAGCAGTTATGGGGAGAGGATGAACACTGAAGCTTTCTTT
>TRBD2|TRBV7-9|NA|TRBJ2-7
CASSAEAGVIYEQYF
TGTGCCAGCAGCGCTGAAGCGGGAGTTATATACGAGCAGTACTTC
>NA|TRBV7-9|few|TRBJ1-4
CASSLGGAGATNEKLFF
TGTGCCAGCAGCTTAGGAGGGGCCGGTGCAACTAATGAAAAACTGTTTTTT
>TRBD1|TRBV7-9|NA|TRBJ2-3
CASSATGQGADTQYF
TGTGCCAGCAGCGCAACGGGACAGGGGGCAGATACGCAGTATTTT
>NA|TRBV4-2|NA|TRBJ1-4
CASSQSGALNEKLFF
TGTGCCAGCAGCCAGAGTGGGGCCCTAAATGAAAAACTGTTTTTT
>TRBD1|TRBV19|NA|TRBJ1-6
CASSTTQTGGTPLHF
TGTGCCAGTAGTACGACCCAGACAGGGGGGACACCCCTCCACTTT
>NA|TRBV4-1|few|TRBJ1-1
CASSPSWHPEAFF
TGCGCCAGCAGCCCTTCGTGGCACCCTGAAGCTTTCTTT